This T cell receptor (beta chain) was sequenced during a study of regulatory T cells in long-lasting Graves disease. The time point here: persistent/refractory GD, antithyroid drugs over 5 years with positive TRAb. The TCR library was prepared using RNA isolated from PBMCs. TCR beta libraries were built with iRepertoire HTBI primers and Arm-PCR of CDR3 regions. TCRdb analysed the multiplex PCR reads with MiXCR anew, one entry per CDR3 protein. Seen here are 650,000 to 850,000 distinct CDR3 sequences, about 30% observed once, and the top ten hold about 42%. Deletions cut 0 bases from V and 9 bases from J, with 13 bases between. Germline V CDR1 and CDR2: SGHRS, YFSETQ. The CDR3 loop spans 14 amino acids.

The chain employs TRBV5-1 and TRBJ2-1; tentative D call: TRBD1 (5 bases). The receptor was isolated from a female donor with Graves disease. The source was peripheral blood mononuclear cells (PBMCs), collected when the disease was refractory, from a patient treated with antithyroid drugs. The CDR3: CASSLARDDGEQFF. DNA of the CDR3: TGCGCCAGCAGCTTGGCCAGGGATGATGGTGAGCAGTTCTTC.